The T cell receptor beta chain described here comes from a study of T cells in women clearing cervical HPV infection. Overall study context: Donors had HPV16-related CIN3 or worse; 2 had invasive cancer.

General study findings and limits: Cases carried less TRBV6-7 than controls: approximately 0.1% versus 0.16%.

Trimming at V came to 2 bases and at J to 2 bases, leaving 10 bases not matched to a gene. The CDR3 totals 18 residues. The V gene's germline CDR1 is SGHRS and CDR2 YFSETQ. Measured with immunoSEQ multiplex PCR; TCRdb has only the in-frame clones, and not every one. The sample totals about 48,000 clones. About this clone: Its antigen is as yet unknown. Read sequence stops 3 residues before the CDR3 end, and the germline J gene provides the missing end.

Sequencing input: blood buffy coat. The genes are TRBV5-1 and TRBJ2-3; 11 bases map to TRBD2. The TCR originated in a woman aged 18-70 years with a cervical HPV16 infection that either progressed to CIN3+ or cleared (not recorded which). Incomplete CDR3 DNA: TGCGCCAGCAGCTTCCAGATTCTAGCGGGGGGCTTCACAGATACG. Amino acids: CASSFQILAGGFTDT. Given in full, the CDR3 is CASSFQILAGGFTDTQYF.